The T cell receptor (beta chain) under discussion was sequenced for a study of a mutant IDH1 vaccine in newly diagnosed glioma. At the level of the study: Onset of vaccination occurred 4-6 weeks following radiotherapy alone, or with temozolomide cycles. It was radiotherapy, temozolomide, or both that patients received previously, with most receiving both.

Comment on this clone: Its antigen remains unidentified.

The V segment lost 6 bases and the J segment 7 bases; nucleotides outside the gene matches: 7. The CDR3 spans 14 residues. Germline lookup yields CDR1 SNHLY and CDR2 FYNNEI. Time point here: week 11, during vaccination. One vaccine dose held 300 ug of mutant IDH1 20-mer peptide and came with topical imiquimod. Those who donated had recent WHO grade 3 or 4 IDH1-mutant, ATRX-lost astrocytomas. Produced via immunoSEQ multiplex PCR; TCRdb's table is partial and in-frame only. Among 110,000 or so clones listed, almost 90% were seen once. The chain joins TRBV2 to TRBJ1-5; 9 bases are shared with TRBD1. The source material was PBMCs, sampled from a glioma patient whose treatment included an IDH1 peptide vaccine. The receptor's source is a woman aged 45-65 years with glioma. CDR3 in amino acids: CASSLQGADQPQHF. The CDR3 bases are TGTGCCAGCAGCCTACAGGGGGCTGACCAGCCCCAGCATTTT.